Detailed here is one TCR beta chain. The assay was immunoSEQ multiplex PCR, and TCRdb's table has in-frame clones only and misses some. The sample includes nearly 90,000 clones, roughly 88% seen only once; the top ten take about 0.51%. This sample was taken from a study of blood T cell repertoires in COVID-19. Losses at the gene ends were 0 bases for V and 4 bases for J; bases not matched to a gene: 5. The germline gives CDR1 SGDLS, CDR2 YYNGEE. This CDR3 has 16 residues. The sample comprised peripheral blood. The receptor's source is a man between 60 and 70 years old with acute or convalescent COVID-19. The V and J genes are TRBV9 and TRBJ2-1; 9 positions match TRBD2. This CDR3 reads CASSVVSSGIYNEQFF. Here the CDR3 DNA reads TGTGCCAGCAGCGTAGTATCTAGCGGGATTTACAATGAGCAGTTCTTC. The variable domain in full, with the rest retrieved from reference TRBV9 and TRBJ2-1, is DSGVTQTPKHLITATGQRVTLRCSPRSGDLSVYWYQQSLDQGLQFLIQYYNGEERAKGNILERFSAQQFPDLHSELNLSSLELGDSALYFCASSVVSSGIYNEQFFGPGTRLTVL.